The 5 T cell receptor beta chains in this list originate from one sample, sequenced in a study of yellow fever vaccine responses in identical twins. TCRdb re-analysed the RT-PCR reads in MiXCR, keeping a single row per CDR3 protein. The sample carries roughly 4,200 distinct CDR3 sequences, approximately 83% recorded once. The source material was T cells from blood (PBMCs), unsorted or a sorted subset (not recorded which), sampled before or after yellow fever vaccination (not recorded which). These receptors originate from a woman aged 18-35 years who received the yellow fever vaccine.

V usage is TRBV29-1 and J usage is TRBJ2-1, with D perhaps TRBD2 (5 bases). The V gene's germline CDR1 is SQVTM and CDR2 ANQGSEA. The CDR3 length is 12 residues. V dropped 6 bases and J dropped 3 bases, with 9 bases sitting between them. The CDR3 sequence is CSVAEIYNEQFF. The CDR3 DNA sequence: TGCAGCGTAGCGGAAATCTACAATGAGCAGTTCTTC.

V and J are TRBV12-3 or TRBV12-4 and TRBJ2-1; tentatively, D is TRBD2 (5 bases). V was cut by 4 bases and J by 7 bases, with 17 bases left in between. CDR3 size: 15 residues. This CDR3 reads CASSSSPSESNEQFF. The DNA of the CDR3 is TGTGCCAGCAGTTCTAGCCCGTCCGAATCGAATGAGCAGTTCTTC.

DNA for the CDR3: TGCAGCGTGCTGGAACGGGACTACGAGCAGTACTTC. This encodes CSVLERDYEQYF. The rearrangement joins TRBV29-1 to TRBJ2-7; D is possibly TRBD2 (5 bases). This CDR3 has 12 amino acids. Germline loops: CDR1 SQVTM, CDR2 ANQGSEA. The V end was cut by 6 bases, the J end by 3 bases, with 12 bases between.

The V gene is TRBV28, the J gene TRBJ2-7; D is undetermined. Germline CDR1 and CDR2: MDHEN and SYDVKM. This CDR3 spans 10 amino acids. The V and J ends lost 3 bases and 5 bases respectively, with 2 bases between them. The CDR3 coding sequence is TGTGCCAGCAGTTTTAACGAGCAGTACTTC. Protein sequence: CASSFNEQYF.

V gene TRBV7-3 combines with J gene TRBJ2-5; 8 bases are a match to TRBD2. V dropped 7 bases and J dropped 4; count of bases not matched to a gene: 11. Germline-derived CDR1 and CDR2 are SGHTA and FQGTGA. This CDR3 has 15 amino acids. The CDR3: CASTLSGGKGETQYF. The CDR3 nucleotides read TGTGCCAGCACCCTCAGCGGGGGCAAGGGAGAGACCCAGTACTTC.